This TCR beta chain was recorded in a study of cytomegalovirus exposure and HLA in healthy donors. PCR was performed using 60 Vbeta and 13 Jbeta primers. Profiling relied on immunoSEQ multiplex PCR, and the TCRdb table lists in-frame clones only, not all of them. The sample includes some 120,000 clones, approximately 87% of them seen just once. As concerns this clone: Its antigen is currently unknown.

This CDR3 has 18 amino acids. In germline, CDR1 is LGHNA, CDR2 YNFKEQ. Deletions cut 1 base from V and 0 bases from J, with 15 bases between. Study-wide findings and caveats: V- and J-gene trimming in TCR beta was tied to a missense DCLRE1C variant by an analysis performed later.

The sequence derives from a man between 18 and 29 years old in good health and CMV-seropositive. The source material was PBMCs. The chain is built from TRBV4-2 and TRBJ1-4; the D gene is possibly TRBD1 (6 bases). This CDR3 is CASSQATGLFATNEKLFF. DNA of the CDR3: TGTGCCAGCAGCCAAGCTACAGGGCTCTTTGCAACTAATGAAAAACTGTTTTTT.